The 9 T cell receptor beta chains listed next were all sequenced from one sample in a study of blood T cell repertoires in COVID-19. The data were produced by immunoSEQ multiplex PCR, yet TCRdb's version contains in-frame clones alone and is incomplete. The sample yields fewer than 200,000 clones, under 85% seen once. Specimen: peripheral blood. Receptors were obtained from a human donor in a cohort sampled during active COVID-19.

The chain has TRBV19 and TRBJ1-2; 8 positions match TRBD1. The CDR3 sequence is 17 residues long. CDR1 is LNHDA, CDR2 SQIVND, per germline (reference sequence). V shed 7 bases, J shed 4 bases, and the junction held 17 bases outside the gene matches. CDR3 DNA sequence: TGTGCCAGTATGAGACCGACTGGACAGGGACCATCCTATGGCTACACCTTC. Residues: CASMRPTGQGPSYGYTF.

The chain uses TRBV27 and TRBJ2-1; the match to TRBD1 covers 8 bases. J was trimmed by 8 bases and V by 5 bases; bases with no gene match: 11. The length of the CDR3 is 15 residues. Looked up from germline, CDR1 is MNHEY and CDR2 is SMNVEV (reference sequence). CDR3 DNA: TGTGCCAGCAGTGTAGACAGGGGCTCCTTGGATGAGCAGTTCTTC. The encoded protein is CASSVDRGSLDEQFF.

The chain has TRBV9 and TRBJ1-3, with D possibly matching TRBD1 (6 bases). Germline CDR1 reads SGDLS; CDR2 reads YYNGEE. Deletions cut 3 bases from V and 2 bases from J, with 15 bases between. This CDR3 region has 16 residues. The CDR3 region is CASSDPGTRAGNTIYF. CDR3 coding DNA: TGTGCCAGCAGCGACCCAGGGACACGGGCTGGAAACACCATATATTTT.

This clone was observed once. This chain joins TRBV5-1 and TRBJ2-5; TRBD1 aligns across 7 bases. The germline CDR1 and CDR2 sequences are SGHRS and YFSETQ. The CDR3 extends over 14 amino acids. V lost 4 bases, J lost 4 bases, and 7 bases stayed unmatched. This CDR3 is CASSNSGGIETQYF. The CDR3 nucleotides are TGCGCCAGCAGCAATTCAGGGGGAATAGAGACCCAGTACTTC. The variable domain in full, completed from reference TRBV5-1 and TRBJ2-5, reads KAGVTQTPRYLIKTRGQQVTLSCSPISGHRSVSWYQQTPGQGLQFLFEYFSETQRNKGNFPGRFSGRQFSNSRSEMNVSTLELGDSALYLCASSNSGGIETQYFGPGTRLLVL.

This chain links TRBV29-1 with TRBJ2-2, with D perhaps matching TRBD1 (6 bases). The CDR3 length is 14 residues. Trimming pared 3 bases from V and 6 bases from J, leaving 14 bases between. Germline-derived CDR1 and CDR2 are SQVTM and ANQGSEA. The CDR3 loop is CSVEGRGRAGELFF. The CDR3 nucleotides read TGCAGCGTTGAGGGCAGGGGAAGGGCCGGGGAGCTGTTTTTT.

Judged by abundance, this clone is medium-sized. The V call is TRBV19, the J call TRBJ1-1; 8 nucleotides align to TRBD1. The CDR3 is made up of 14 amino acids. J lost 0 bases, V lost 7 bases, and 4 bases had no gene match. Germline V gene data show CDR1 as LNHDA and CDR2 as SQIVND (reference sequence). The DNA of the CDR3 is TGTGCCAGTAAAGGACAGGGTATGAACACTGAAGCTTTCTTT. Translating it yields CASKGQGMNTEAFF.

V is TRBV2 and J is TRBJ2-7, with TRBD2 identical over 10 bases. With 4 bases clipped from V and 3 bases from J, the junction kept 0 bases outside the gene matches. Germline CDR1 reads SNHLY; CDR2 reads FYNNEI. The CDR3 covers 13 residues. This chain's CDR3 is CASSGTSGYEQYF. The CDR3 bases are TGTGCCAGCAGTGGGACTAGCGGCTACGAGCAGTACTTC.

This clone was observed a handful of times. This sequence joins TRBV9 and TRBJ1-2, with D hard to call. Between the trimmed V and J ends, which lost 0 bases and 4 bases, there was a span of 10 bases. Germline V gene data show CDR1 as SGDLS and CDR2 as YYNGEE. CDR3 length: 14 amino acids. Here the CDR3 DNA reads TGTGCCAGCAGCGTAGAAGGAGACCTCTATGGCTACACCTTC. Translated: CASSVEGDLYGYTF.

V usage is TRBV7-6 and J usage is TRBJ1-3, with TRBD1 matching 9 bases. The V segment lost 6 bases and the J segment 2 bases; nucleotides outside the gene matches: 5. Germline V lookup: CDR1 SGHVS, CDR2 FNYEAQ. The CDR3 sequence is 15 residues long. The CDR3 here is CASSSGTGPGNTIYF. The CDR3 region has the DNA TGTGCCAGCAGTTCTGGGACAGGGCCTGGAAACACCATATATTTT.